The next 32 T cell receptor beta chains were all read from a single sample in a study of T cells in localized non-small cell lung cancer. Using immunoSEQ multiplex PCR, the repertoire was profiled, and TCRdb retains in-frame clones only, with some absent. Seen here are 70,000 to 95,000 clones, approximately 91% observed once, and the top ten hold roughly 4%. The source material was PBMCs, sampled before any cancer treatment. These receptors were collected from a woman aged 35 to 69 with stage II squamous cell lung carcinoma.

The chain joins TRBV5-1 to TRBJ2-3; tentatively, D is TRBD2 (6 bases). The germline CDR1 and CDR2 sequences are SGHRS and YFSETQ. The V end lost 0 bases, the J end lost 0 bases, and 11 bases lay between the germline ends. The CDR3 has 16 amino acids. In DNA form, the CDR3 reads TGCGCCAGCAGCTTGGGGACTATACCTAGCACAGATACGCAGTATTTT. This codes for CASSLGTIPSTDTQYF. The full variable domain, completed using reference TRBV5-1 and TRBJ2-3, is KAGVTQTPRYLIKTRGQQVTLSCSPISGHRSVSWYQQTPGQGLQFLFEYFSETQRNKGNFPGRFSGRQFSNSRSEMNVSTLELGDSALYLCASSLGTIPSTDTQYFGPGTRLTVL.

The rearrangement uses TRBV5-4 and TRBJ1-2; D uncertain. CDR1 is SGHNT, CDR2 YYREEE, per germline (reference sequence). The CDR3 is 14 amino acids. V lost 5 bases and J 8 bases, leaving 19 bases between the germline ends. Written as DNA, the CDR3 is TGTGCCAGCAGACTCCCTCGGACTCCTGGGGGCTACACCTTC. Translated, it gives CASRLPRTPGGYTF.

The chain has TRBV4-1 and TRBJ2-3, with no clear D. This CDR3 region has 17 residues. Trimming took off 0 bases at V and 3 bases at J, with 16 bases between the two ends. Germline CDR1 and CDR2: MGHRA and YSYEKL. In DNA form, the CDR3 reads TGCGCCAGCAGCCAAGATTTAGGGTCGGGTAGGACAGATACGCAGTATTTT. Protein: CASSQDLGSGRTDTQYF.

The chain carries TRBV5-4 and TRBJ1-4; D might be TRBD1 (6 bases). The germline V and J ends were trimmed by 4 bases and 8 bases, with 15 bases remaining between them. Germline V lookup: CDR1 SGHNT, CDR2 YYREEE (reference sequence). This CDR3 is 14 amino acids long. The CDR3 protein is CASSQGGKREKLFF. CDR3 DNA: TGTGCCAGCAGCCAAGGGGGGAAGCGGGAAAAACTGTTTTTT.

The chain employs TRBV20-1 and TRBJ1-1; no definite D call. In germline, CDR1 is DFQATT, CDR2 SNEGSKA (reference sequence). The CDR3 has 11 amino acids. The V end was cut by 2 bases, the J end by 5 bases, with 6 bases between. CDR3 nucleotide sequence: TGCAGTGCTAGATTAAAAACTGAAGCTTTCTTT. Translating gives CSARLKTEAFF.

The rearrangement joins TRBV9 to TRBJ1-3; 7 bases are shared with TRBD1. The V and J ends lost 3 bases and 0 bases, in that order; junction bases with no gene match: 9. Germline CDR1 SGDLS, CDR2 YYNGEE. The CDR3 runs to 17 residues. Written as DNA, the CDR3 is TGTGCCAGCAGCGGAGGCCGACAGGGAAGCTCTGGAAACACCATATATTTT. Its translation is CASSGGRQGSSGNTIYF. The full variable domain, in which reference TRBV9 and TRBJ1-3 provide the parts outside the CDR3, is DSGVTQTPKHLITATGQRVTLRCSPRSGDLSVYWYQQSLDQGLQFLIQYYNGEERAKGNILERFSAQQFPDLHSELNLSSLELGDSALYFCASSGGRQGSSGNTIYFGEGSWLTVV.

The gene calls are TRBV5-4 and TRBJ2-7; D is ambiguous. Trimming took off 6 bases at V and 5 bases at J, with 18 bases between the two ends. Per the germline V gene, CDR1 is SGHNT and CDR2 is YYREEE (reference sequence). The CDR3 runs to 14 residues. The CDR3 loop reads CASTPSGRRDEQYF. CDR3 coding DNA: TGTGCCAGCACCCCCTCGGGCAGACGGGACGAGCAGTACTTC.

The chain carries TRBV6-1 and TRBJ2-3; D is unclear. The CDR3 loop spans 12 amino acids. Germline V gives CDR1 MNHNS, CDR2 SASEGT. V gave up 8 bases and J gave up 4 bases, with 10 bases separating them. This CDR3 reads CASRVVPDTQYF. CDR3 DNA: TGTGCCAGCCGCGTGGTGCCAGATACGCAGTATTTT.

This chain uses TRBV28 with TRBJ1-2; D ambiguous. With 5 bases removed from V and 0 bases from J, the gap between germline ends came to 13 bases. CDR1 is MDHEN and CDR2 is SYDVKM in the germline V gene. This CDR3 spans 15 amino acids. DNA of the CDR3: TGTGCCAGCAGTACCCAGGCCCAAGCTAACTATGGCTACACCTTC. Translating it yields CASSTQAQANYGYTF.

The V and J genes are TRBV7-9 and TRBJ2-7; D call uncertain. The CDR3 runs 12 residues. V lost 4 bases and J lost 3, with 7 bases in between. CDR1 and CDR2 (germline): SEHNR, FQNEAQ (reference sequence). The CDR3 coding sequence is TGTGCCAGCAGCTCCGAACGCTACGAGCAGTACTTC. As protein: CASSSERYEQYF.

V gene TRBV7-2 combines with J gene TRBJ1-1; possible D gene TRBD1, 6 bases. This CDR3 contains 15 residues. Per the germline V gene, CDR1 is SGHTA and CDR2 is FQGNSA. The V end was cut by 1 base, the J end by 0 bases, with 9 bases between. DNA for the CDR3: TGTGCCAGCAGCTTAGTGCCAGGGGTGAACACTGAAGCTTTCTTT. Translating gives CASSLVPGVNTEAFF.

CDR3 loop: CASSEIGTEAFF. The CDR3 coding sequence is TGTGCCAGCAGTGAAATCGGCACTGAAGCTTTCTTT. The chain has TRBV2 and TRBJ1-1, with D unresolved. The CDR3 is made up of 12 amino acids. CDR1 is SNHLY, CDR2 FYNNEI, per germline. The V end lost 2 bases, the J end lost 4 bases, and 5 bases lay between the germline ends.

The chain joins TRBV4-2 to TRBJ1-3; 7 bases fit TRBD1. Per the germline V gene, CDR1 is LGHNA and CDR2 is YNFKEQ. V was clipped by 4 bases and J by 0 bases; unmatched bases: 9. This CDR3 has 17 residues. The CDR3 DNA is TGTGCCAGCAGCCCGATGGGACAGAGCCTCTCTGGAAACACCATATATTTT. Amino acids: CASSPMGQSLSGNTIYF.

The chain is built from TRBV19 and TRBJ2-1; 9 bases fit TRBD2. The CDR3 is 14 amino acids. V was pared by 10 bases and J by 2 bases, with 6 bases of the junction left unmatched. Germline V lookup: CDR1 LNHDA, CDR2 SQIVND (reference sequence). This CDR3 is CATAGGETYNEQFF. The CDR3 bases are TGTGCCACCGCGGGGGGGGAAACCTACAATGAGCAGTTCTTC.

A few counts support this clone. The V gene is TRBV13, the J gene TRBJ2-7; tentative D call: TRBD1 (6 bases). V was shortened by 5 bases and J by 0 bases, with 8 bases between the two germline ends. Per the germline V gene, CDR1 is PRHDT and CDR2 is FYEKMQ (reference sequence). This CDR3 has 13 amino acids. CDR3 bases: TGTGCCAGCAGCCTACAGGGCTCCTACGAGCAGTACTTC. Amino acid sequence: CASSLQGSYEQYF. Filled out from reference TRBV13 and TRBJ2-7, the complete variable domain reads AAGVIQSPRHLIKEKRETATLKCYPIPRHDTVYWYQQGPGQDPQFLISFYEKMQSDKGSIPDRFSAQQFSDYHSELNMSSLELGDSALYFCASSLQGSYEQYFGPGTRLTVT.

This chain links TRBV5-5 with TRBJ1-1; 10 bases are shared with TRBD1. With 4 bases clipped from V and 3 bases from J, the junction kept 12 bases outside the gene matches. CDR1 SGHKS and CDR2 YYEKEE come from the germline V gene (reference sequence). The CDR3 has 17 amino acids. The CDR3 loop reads CASSPGQGVMWDTEAFF. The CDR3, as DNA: TGTGCCAGCAGCCCTGGACAGGGGGTGATGTGGGACACTGAAGCTTTCTTT.

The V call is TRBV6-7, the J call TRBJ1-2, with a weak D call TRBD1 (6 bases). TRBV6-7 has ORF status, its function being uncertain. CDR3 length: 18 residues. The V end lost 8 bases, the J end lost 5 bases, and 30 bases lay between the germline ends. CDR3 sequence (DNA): TGTGCCAGCGGCCCCCTGTGGGGGGCGGGTCCCGTACTGTATGGCTACACCTTC. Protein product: CASGPLWGAGPVLYGYTF.

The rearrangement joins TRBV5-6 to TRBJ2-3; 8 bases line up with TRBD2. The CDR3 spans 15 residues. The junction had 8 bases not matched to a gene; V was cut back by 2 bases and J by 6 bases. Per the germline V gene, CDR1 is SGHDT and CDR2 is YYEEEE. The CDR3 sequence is CASSFPRGGQDTQYF. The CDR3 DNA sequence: TGTGCCAGCAGCTTCCCTCGGGGGGGTCAGGATACGCAGTATTTT.

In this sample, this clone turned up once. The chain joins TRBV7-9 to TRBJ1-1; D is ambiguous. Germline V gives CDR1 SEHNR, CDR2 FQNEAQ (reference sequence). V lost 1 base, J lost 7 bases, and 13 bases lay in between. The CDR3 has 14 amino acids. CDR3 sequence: CASSLVSNPLEAFF. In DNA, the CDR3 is TGTGCCAGCAGCTTAGTGTCAAACCCCCTTGAAGCTTTCTTT.

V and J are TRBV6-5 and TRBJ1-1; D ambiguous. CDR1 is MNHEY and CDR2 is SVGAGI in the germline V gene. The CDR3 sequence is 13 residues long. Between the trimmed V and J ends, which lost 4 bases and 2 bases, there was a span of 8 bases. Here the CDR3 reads CASSSLDNTEAFF. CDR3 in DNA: TGTGCCAGCAGTTCCCTGGACAACACTGAAGCTTTCTTT.

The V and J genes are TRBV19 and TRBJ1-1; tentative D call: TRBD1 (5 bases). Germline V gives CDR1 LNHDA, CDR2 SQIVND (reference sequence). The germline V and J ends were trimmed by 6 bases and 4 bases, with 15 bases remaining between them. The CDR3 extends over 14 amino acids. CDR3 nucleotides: TGTGCCAGTAGAAGTCGGAGGGGCGGCACTGAAGCTTTCTTT. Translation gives CASRSRRGGTEAFF.

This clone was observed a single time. CDR3: CASSERGGLGIDTDTQYF. In DNA, the CDR3 is TGTGCCAGCAGTGAGCGGGGTGGGTTGGGCATAGACACAGATACGCAGTATTTT. The chain has TRBV6-1 and TRBJ2-3; the D gene is possibly TRBD2 (6 bases). Germline assignment: CDR1 MNHNS and CDR2 SASEGT. The CDR3 has 18 residues. The V end lost 3 bases, the J end lost 2 bases, and 21 bases lay between the germline ends.

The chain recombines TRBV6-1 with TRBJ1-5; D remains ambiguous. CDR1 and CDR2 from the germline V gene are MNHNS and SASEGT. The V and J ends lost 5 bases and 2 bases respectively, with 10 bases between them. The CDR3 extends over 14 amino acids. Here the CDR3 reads CASSPNGGNQPQHF. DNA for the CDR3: TGTGCCAGCAGTCCTAACGGGGGCAATCAGCCCCAGCATTTT.

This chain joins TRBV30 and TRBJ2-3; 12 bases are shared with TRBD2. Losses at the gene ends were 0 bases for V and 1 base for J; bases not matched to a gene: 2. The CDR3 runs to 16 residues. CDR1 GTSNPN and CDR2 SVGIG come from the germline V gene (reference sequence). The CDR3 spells CAWSVGTSGRTDTQYF. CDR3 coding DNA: TGTGCCTGGAGTGTCGGGACTAGCGGGCGCACAGATACGCAGTATTTT.

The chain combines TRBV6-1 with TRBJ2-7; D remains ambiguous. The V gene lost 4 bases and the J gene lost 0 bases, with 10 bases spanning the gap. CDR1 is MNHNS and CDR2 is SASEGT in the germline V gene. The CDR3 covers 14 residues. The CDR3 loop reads CASSVDWSSYEQYF. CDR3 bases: TGTGCCAGCAGTGTAGACTGGAGCTCCTACGAGCAGTACTTC.

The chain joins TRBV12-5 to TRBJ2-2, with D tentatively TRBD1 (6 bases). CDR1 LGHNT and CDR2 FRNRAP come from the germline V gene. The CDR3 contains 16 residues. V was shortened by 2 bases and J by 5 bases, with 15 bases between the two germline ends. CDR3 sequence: CASGLIGGVKTGELFF. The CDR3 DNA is TGTGCTAGTGGTTTGATAGGGGGAGTAAAAACCGGGGAGCTGTTTTTT.

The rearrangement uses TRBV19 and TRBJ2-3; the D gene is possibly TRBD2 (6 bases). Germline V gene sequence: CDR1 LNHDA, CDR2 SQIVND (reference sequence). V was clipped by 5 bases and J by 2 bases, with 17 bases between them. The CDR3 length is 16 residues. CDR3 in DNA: TGTGCCAGTAGTCCGTTGAGTAGCGGACACACAGATACGCAGTATTTT. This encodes CASSPLSSGHTDTQYF.

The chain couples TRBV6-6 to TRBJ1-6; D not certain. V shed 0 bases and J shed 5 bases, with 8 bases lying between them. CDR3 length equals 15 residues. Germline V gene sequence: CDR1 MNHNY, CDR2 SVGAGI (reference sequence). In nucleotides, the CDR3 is TGTGCCAGCAGTTACTCGTCAGGCGATAATTCACCCCTCCACTTT. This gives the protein CASSYSSGDNSPLHF.

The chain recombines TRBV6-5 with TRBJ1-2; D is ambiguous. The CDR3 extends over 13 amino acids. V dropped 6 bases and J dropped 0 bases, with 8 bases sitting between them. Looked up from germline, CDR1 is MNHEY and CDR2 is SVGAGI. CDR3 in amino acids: CASSPFTNYGYTF. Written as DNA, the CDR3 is TGTGCCAGCAGCCCCTTTACTAACTATGGCTACACCTTC.

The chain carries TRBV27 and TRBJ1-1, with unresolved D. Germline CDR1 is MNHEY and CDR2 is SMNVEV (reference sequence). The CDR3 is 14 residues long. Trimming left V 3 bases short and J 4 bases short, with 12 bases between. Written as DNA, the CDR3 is TGTGCCAGCAGTTTTTTAGCCGCAGCCACTGAAGCTTTCTTT. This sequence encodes CASSFLAAATEAFF.

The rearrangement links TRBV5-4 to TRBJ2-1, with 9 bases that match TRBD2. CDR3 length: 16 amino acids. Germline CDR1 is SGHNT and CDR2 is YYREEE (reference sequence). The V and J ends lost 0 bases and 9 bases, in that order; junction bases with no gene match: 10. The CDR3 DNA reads TGTGCCAGCAGCTTGGATGGGACTAGCCACTCGAGTGAGCAGTTCTTC. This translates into CASSLDGTSHSSEQFF.

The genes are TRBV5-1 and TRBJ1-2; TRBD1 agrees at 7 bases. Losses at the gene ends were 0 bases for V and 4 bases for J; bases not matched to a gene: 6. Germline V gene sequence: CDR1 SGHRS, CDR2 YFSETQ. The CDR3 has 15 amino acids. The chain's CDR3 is CASSLGGQTSYGYTF. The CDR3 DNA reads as TGCGCCAGCAGCTTGGGGGGACAGACTTCCTATGGCTACACCTTC.